The 18 T cell receptor beta chains given below trace back to one sample, sequenced in a study of blood T cell repertoires in COVID-19. Only in-frame clones appear in the TCRdb table, and some are missing; sequencing was by immunoSEQ multiplex PCR. The data contain 150,000 to 200,000 clones, about 85% of them singletons. The specimen sequenced was peripheral blood. All receptors derive from a woman of 80 years or more with acute or convalescent COVID-19.

CDR3 coding DNA: TGTGCCTGGACCGGGACTAGCGGGGCCACAGATACGCAGTATTTT. It encodes CAWTGTSGATDTQYF. The J gene is TRBJ2-3, the V gene TRBV30, with 13 nucleotides matching TRBD2. CDR1 and CDR2 (germline): GTSNPN, SVGIG (reference sequence). The J segment lost 2 bases and the V segment lost 4 bases, leaving 3 bases of the junction unmatched. This CDR3 comprises 15 residues.

The chain is built from TRBV5-1 and TRBJ1-2; no definite D call. V lost 2 bases, J lost 3 bases, and 14 bases lay in between. This CDR3 has 15 residues. Germline V gene sequence: CDR1 SGHRS, CDR2 YFSETQ. CDR3 in DNA: TGCGCCAGCAGCTTAAGAGGGTCATTGGACTATGGCTACACCTTC. This translates into CASSLRGSLDYGYTF.

CDR3 nucleotide sequence: TGTGCCAGCAGTTTCCCAGGGGGCCATGGCTACACCTTC. Protein sequence: CASSFPGGHGYTF. The chain couples TRBV12-3 or TRBV12-4 to TRBJ1-2; 8 bases fit TRBD1. The CDR3 totals 13 residues. Trimming removed 3 bases from V and 6 bases from J; junction bases left unmatched: 3.

The J gene is TRBJ2-7, the V gene TRBV9; TRBD2 matches 7 bases. V was clipped by 0 bases and J by 4 bases; unmatched bases: 4. The CDR3 is 14 amino acids. Germline-derived CDR1 and CDR2 are SGDLS and YYNGEE. In DNA form, the CDR3 reads TGTGCCAGCAGCGTAGATAGCGGGCGTTACGAGCAGTACTTC. Encoded protein: CASSVDSGRYEQYF. Full variable domain (rest looked up from reference TRBV9 and TRBJ2-7): DSGVTQTPKHLITATGQRVTLRCSPRSGDLSVYWYQQSLDQGLQFLIQYYNGEERAKGNILERFSAQQFPDLHSELNLSSLELGDSALYFCASSVDSGRYEQYFGPGTRLTVT.

This chain links TRBV7-2 with TRBJ2-5; no reliable D call. Per the germline V gene, CDR1 is SGHTA and CDR2 is FQGNSA. The V end lost 5 bases, the J end lost 2 bases, and 12 bases lay between the germline ends. The CDR3 is 14 amino acids. The CDR3 DNA reads as TGTGCCAGCAGCCCCACCCGGGTGCAAGAGACCCAGTACTTC. Translating it yields CASSPTRVQETQYF.

This chain links TRBV19 with TRBJ1-2; possibly TRBD1 for D (5 bases). The CDR3 sequence is 12 residues long. The ends were cut back, 8 bases at V and 8 bases at J, with 15 bases in the middle. Germline loops: CDR1 LNHDA, CDR2 SQIVND (reference sequence). The CDR3 DNA reads as TGTGCCAGTTACAGGCGACCGGACGGCTACACCTTC. It is translated as CASYRRPDGYTF.

V is TRBV7-2 and J is TRBJ2-7; weak D call: TRBD1 (5 bases). Trimming took 4 bases from V and 5 from J, leaving 12 bases between them. This CDR3 has 13 residues. Germline CDR1 SGHTA, CDR2 FQGNSA. CDR3 sequence: CASSSGMKNEQYF. Written as DNA, the CDR3 is TGTGCCAGCAGCTCAGGGATGAAGAACGAGCAGTACTTC.

The V and J genes are TRBV10-3 and TRBJ2-1; 14 bases match TRBD2. CDR3 size: 15 residues. V gave up 8 bases and J gave up 5 bases; unmatched junction bases: 5. Germline V gene data show CDR1 as ENHRY and CDR2 as SYGVKD. The CDR3 DNA reads TGTGCCATCTCTGGGACTAGCGGGGGTGACAATGAGCAGTTCTTC. Translation: CAISGTSGGDNEQFF.

The rearrangement uses TRBV7-2 and TRBJ2-2; D is perhaps TRBD2 (6 bases). The CDR3 sequence is 14 residues long. The ends were cut back, 4 bases at V and 8 bases at J, with 14 bases in the middle. Germline V gene lookup returns CDR1 SGHTA and CDR2 FQGNSA. CDR3: CASSSGGYRGELFF. The CDR3 DNA follows: TGTGCCAGCAGCTCCGGGGGATACCGGGGGGAGCTGTTTTTT.

The chain carries TRBV11-3 and TRBJ1-1; 7 bases line up with TRBD1. The V and J ends lost 1 base and 1 base, in that order; junction bases with no gene match: 3. The CDR3 length is 15 residues. CDR1 SGHNT and CDR2 YENEEA come from the germline V gene. In nucleotides, the CDR3 is TGTGCCAGCAGCTTAGGACAGGGAGCGAACACTGAAGCTTTCTTT. Amino acids: CASSLGQGANTEAFF.

The V call is TRBV6-5, the J call TRBJ1-2, with 8 bases identical to TRBD1. The CDR3 is 15 amino acids. With V trimmed by 5 bases and J by 0 bases, 5 bases remained unmatched. Germline V gives CDR1 MNHEY, CDR2 SVGAGI. The CDR3 here is CASSRTGSANYGYTF. DNA of the CDR3: TGTGCCAGCAGTAGGACAGGGTCGGCTAACTATGGCTACACCTTC.

J is TRBJ2-1 and V is TRBV5-5; TRBD2 matches at 12 bases. CDR1 is SGHKS and CDR2 is YYEKEE in the germline V gene (reference sequence). This CDR3 is built from 16 residues. V gave up 2 bases and J gave up 9 bases; unmatched junction bases: 9. CDR3 region: CASSLLTSGGQGEQFF. The CDR3 DNA reads as TGTGCCAGCAGCTTATTGACTAGCGGGGGACAGGGTGAGCAGTTCTTC.

As concerns this clone: At the DNA level, this CDR3 is encoded by other sequences in the same sample as well. The chain is built from TRBV19 and TRBJ2-5; 9 bases align to TRBD1. After removal of 6 bases from V and 2 bases from J, the junction contained 1 base not matched to a gene. The CDR3 sequence is 13 residues long. From germline, CDR1 is LNHDA and CDR2 SQIVND (reference sequence). The CDR3: CASRDRGQETQYF. CDR3 bases: TGTGCCAGTAGAGACAGGGGGCAAGAGACCCAGTACTTC.

This rearrangement joins TRBV5-1 to TRBJ2-7, with TRBD1 matching 7 bases. V shed 0 bases and J 6 bases; nucleotides not matched to a gene: 6. The germline V gene encodes CDR1 SGHRS and CDR2 YFSETQ. The CDR3 length is 14 residues. The CDR3 nucleotides are TGCGCCAGCAGCTTGGTAGGGGGCGAGGGCGAGCAGTACTTC. Protein product: CASSLVGGEGEQYF. Based on the CDR3 plus reference TRBV5-1 and TRBJ2-7, the full variable domain is KAGVTQTPRYLIKTRGQQVTLSCSPISGHRSVSWYQQTPGQGLQFLFEYFSETQRNKGNFPGRFSGRQFSNSRSEMNVSTLELGDSALYLCASSLVGGEGEQYFGPGTRLTVT.

This sequence joins TRBV7-2 and TRBJ1-2, with a tentative D call TRBD1 (6 bases). Germline loops: CDR1 SGHTA, CDR2 FQGNSA. The CDR3 extends over 15 amino acids. V was pared by 5 bases and J by 4 bases, with 17 bases between. The CDR3: CASSLSPTGTYGYTF. The CDR3 coding sequence is TGTGCCAGCAGCCTCAGCCCGACAGGTACCTATGGCTACACCTTC.

J is TRBJ2-1 and V is TRBV5-4; D is perhaps TRBD1 (6 bases). Looked up from germline, CDR1 is SGHNT and CDR2 is YYREEE (reference sequence). Trimming stripped 5 bases from V and 9 bases from J, with 21 bases between. This CDR3 has 15 residues. CDR3 loop: CASSSGTLSFTEQFF. The CDR3 DNA follows: TGTGCCAGCAGTTCCGGGACACTCAGTTTCACTGAGCAGTTCTTC.

The V gene is TRBV7-8, the J gene TRBJ1-5, with D unresolved. Per germline, CDR1 SGHVS and CDR2 FQNEAQ. V lost 1 base, J lost 1 base, and 2 bases lay in between. CDR3 length: 13 amino acids. The CDR3 DNA reads TGTGCCAGCAGCTTAGTAAGCAATCAGCCCCAGCATTTT. Encoded protein: CASSLVSNQPQHF.

The V gene is TRBV5-6, the J gene TRBJ1-4; D uncertain. Trimming shortened V by 1 base and J by 1 base, and 17 bases separated the two germline ends. This CDR3 spans 18 amino acids. Germline CDR1 SGHDT, CDR2 YYEEEE. The CDR3 reads CASSLSRSRTLTNEKLFF. The CDR3 region has the DNA TGTGCCAGCAGCTTGTCGAGATCCAGGACTCTAACTAATGAAAAACTGTTTTTT.